The clone carrying this T cell receptor beta chain was seen repeatedly, ten times or more. This entry comes from a study of response to subunit inactivated influenza vaccine. TCRdb re-called the RT-PCR reads with MiXCR, one entry per CDR3 protein. In the table there are some 570,000 distinct CDR3 sequences, around 11% of which are singletons. The CDR3 sequence is 12 residues long. Germline V gene data show CDR1 as DFQATT and CDR2 as SNEGSKA (reference sequence). V shed 4 bases and J shed 7 bases, with 14 bases lying between them. These data were also filed under a second study, of T cells expressing NK-cell markers. That paper states: As the method of synthesis, 5'RACE template switching with UMIs yielded TCR beta cDNA. All TCR beta repertoires analysed originated from sorted CD3+CD56+NKG2C+, CD3+CD56+NKG2C- and CD3+CD56-NKG2C+ T cells. Out of eight donors sequenced, seven tested HCMV-seropositive and the remaining one seronegative. The same clonotypes also predominated in the CD3+CD56-NKG2C+ fraction of several donors.

This chain joins TRBV20-1 and TRBJ2-7, with a tentative D call TRBD2 (5 bases). The sequence was collected from a man aged 50 to 60 who received an inactivated influenza vaccine. This sample comprised PBMCs from blood, obtained on the day of vaccination. The CDR3 DNA reads as TGCAGTGCTATTAGCGCCCCCGAGGAGCAGTACTTC. Protein product: CSAISAPEEQYF.